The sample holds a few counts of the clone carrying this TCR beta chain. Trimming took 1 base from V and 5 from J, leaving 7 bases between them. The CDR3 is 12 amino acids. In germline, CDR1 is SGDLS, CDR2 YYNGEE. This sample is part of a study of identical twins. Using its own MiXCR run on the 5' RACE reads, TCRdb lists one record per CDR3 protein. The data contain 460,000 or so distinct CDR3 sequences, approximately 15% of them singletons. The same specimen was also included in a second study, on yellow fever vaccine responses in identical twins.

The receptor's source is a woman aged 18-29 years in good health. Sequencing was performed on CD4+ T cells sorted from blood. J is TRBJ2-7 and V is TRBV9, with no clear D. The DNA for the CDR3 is TGTGCCAGCAGCGTAAAGGGAAACGAGCAGTACTTC. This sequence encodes CASSVKGNEQYF.